A single sample is the source of the 11 T cell receptor beta chains below, sequenced in a study of blood T cells in healthy people across ages. Using a J-beta primer mix together with a sample-barcoded 5' primer, a second PCR was run for roughly 6 to 11 cycles. Using its own MiXCR run on the 5' RACE reads, TCRdb lists one record per CDR3 protein. This repertoire shows hundreds of thousands of distinct CDR3 sequences, over 45% found once; its top ten account for 20% to 25%. The source material was blood. The receptors derive from a young man in good health.

This clonotype came up a few times. The rearrangement uses TRBV28 and TRBJ2-7; no firm D call. Trimming removed 2 bases from V and 3 bases from J, with 11 bases in between. This CDR3 spans 14 amino acids. Germline lookup yields CDR1 MDHEN and CDR2 SYDVKM. This CDR3 is CASSLLRRSYEQYF. The CDR3 DNA is TGTGCCAGCAGTTTACTTAGACGGAGCTACGAGCAGTACTTC.

This chain uses TRBV9 with TRBJ1-2, with D tentatively TRBD1 (5 bases). With 9 bases removed from V and 5 bases from J, the gap between germline ends came to 11 bases. This CDR3 has 11 amino acids. The germline V gene has CDR1 SGDLS and CDR2 YYNGEE. The CDR3 protein is CATSGDYGYTF. DNA for the CDR3: TGTGCCACCTCGGGGGATTATGGCTACACCTTC.

This clonotype has only a few counts. In DNA form, the CDR3 reads TGTGCCAGCTTCGGAGACTTTAACGCCTATGGCTACACCTTC. Its translation: CASFGDFNAYGYTF. The gene calls are TRBV6-2 or TRBV6-3 and TRBJ1-2; no clear D gene. Trimming removed 8 bases at V and 4 bases at J, with 17 bases between. The CDR3 is 14 amino acids. Per the germline V gene, CDR1 is MNHEY and CDR2 is SVGEGT.

The chain uses TRBV29-1 and TRBJ1-2; 8 bases line up with TRBD1. This CDR3 has 13 residues. Trimming at V came to 3 bases and at J to 7 bases, leaving 7 bases not matched to a gene. Germline V gene sequence: CDR1 SQVTM, CDR2 ANQGSEA. In DNA form, the CDR3 reads TGCAGCGTTGACCTCAGGGGGCTTAGTGGCTACACCTTC. It translates to CSVDLRGLSGYTF.

The genes are TRBV20-1 and TRBJ1-1; D is unresolved. The CDR3 contains 15 residues. Trimming left V 0 bases short and J 4 bases short, with 15 bases between. Germline V CDR1 and CDR2: DFQATT, SNEGSKA (reference sequence). CDR3: CSARDPWGTPTEAFF. In DNA form, the CDR3 reads TGCAGTGCTAGAGATCCGTGGGGTACCCCCACTGAAGCTTTCTTT.

The rearrangement joins TRBV9 to TRBJ2-1; D is unresolved. V dropped 0 bases and J dropped 4 bases, with 5 bases sitting between them. CDR3 size: 13 residues. Germline V CDR1 and CDR2: SGDLS, YYNGEE. The CDR3 DNA is TGTGCCAGCAGCGTAGCTCTGTACAATGAGCAGTTCTTC. It translates to CASSVALYNEQFF.

Here the CDR3 reads CASSYSHIGSSGDYEQYF. CDR3 nucleotides: TGTGCCAGCAGTTACTCGCATATAGGCAGTAGCGGGGACTACGAGCAGTACTTC. This chain connects TRBV6-5 to TRBJ2-7; TRBD2 agrees at 8 bases. Losses at the gene ends were 0 bases for V and 3 bases for J; bases not matched to a gene: 13. The germline V gene has CDR1 MNHEY and CDR2 SVGAGI. CDR3 size: 18 residues.

This clonotype has a handful of counts. This chain links TRBV28 with TRBJ2-5, with TRBD1 as a possible D gene (5 bases). There are 15 residues in the CDR3. Germline V gives CDR1 MDHEN, CDR2 SYDVKM. Trimming pared 2 bases from V and 2 bases from J, leaving 12 bases between. The CDR3 coding sequence is TGTGCCAGCAGTTTACTGACAGTCCTACAAGAGACCCAGTACTTC. Protein product: CASSLLTVLQETQYF.

This clonotype was seen more than once but under ten times. V gene TRBV10-3 combines with J gene TRBJ1-1, with D perhaps matching TRBD1 (5 bases). Germline V gives CDR1 ENHRY, CDR2 SYGVKD. The ends were cut back, 2 bases at V and 7 bases at J, with 8 bases in the middle. The CDR3 is 12 amino acids. The CDR3 region is CAISEGGDEAFF. CDR3 DNA: TGTGCCATCAGTGAGGGAGGGGATGAAGCTTTCTTT.

Remarks on this clonotype: The junction shows a germline mismatch at one end, possibly a read error. The genes are TRBV20-1 and TRBJ2-6; D uncertain. CDR1 is DFQATT, CDR2 SNEGSKA, per germline (reference sequence). This CDR3 has 13 residues. The CDR3 coding sequence is TGCAGTGCTAGACCGGCTGGGACCAACGTCCTGACTTTC. Translating it yields CSARPAGTNVLTF.

This clonotype was detected a few times. The CDR3 spells CSVPRVSGDTEAFF. CDR3 DNA sequence: TGCAGCGTCCCTAGGGTGTCGGGTGACACTGAAGCTTTCTTT. The chain is built from TRBV29-1 and TRBJ1-1; D remains unclear. The CDR3 consists of 14 residues. Germline lookup yields CDR1 SQVTM and CDR2 ANQGSEA. Trimming cost V 6 bases and J 3 bases, with 17 bases left between them.